Following are 27 T cell receptor beta chains from one sample sequenced in a study of cytomegalovirus exposure and HLA in healthy donors (dated by TCRdb to 2016 to 2017). The library was made by the immunoSEQ multiplex PCR assay. The multiplex PCR relied on a mix of 60 forward primers for TCR Vbeta segments and 13 reverse primers for TCR Jbeta segments. TCRdb took over this immuneACCESS table, retaining in-frame rearrangements with V and J assigned. Such tables are incomplete; in checked studies, under half of the missing clones stem from an unresolved V gene, and the remainder is unexplained. For this sample the table gives fewer than 350,000 clones, of which roughly 90% were detected only once. The top ten hold approximately 2.4% of the sample. Specimen: PBMCs. These receptors were collected from a woman aged 18-35 years in good health and CMV-seronegative.

This chain joins TRBV10-3 and TRBJ1-2; D not certain. The CDR3 runs 12 residues. The ends were cut back, 2 bases at V and 7 bases at J, with 8 bases in the middle. CDR1 ENHRY and CDR2 SYGVKD come from the germline V gene. In DNA form, the CDR3 reads TGTGCCATCAGTGAGCCCGGTTCTGGCTACACCTTC. This sequence encodes CAISEPGSGYTF.

The rearrangement uses TRBV10-1 and TRBJ2-1; a possible D gene is TRBD2 (6 bases). The CDR3 spans 13 residues. Trimming removed 4 bases from V and 8 bases from J, with 12 bases in between. Germline lookup yields CDR1 WNHNN and CDR2 SYGVQD (reference sequence). The CDR3 nucleotides read TGCGCCAGCAGTGGTACTAGCATGGATGAGCAGTTCTTC. Its protein product is CASSGTSMDEQFF.

The CDR3, as DNA: TGCGCCAGCAGTGAATTCGGACAGTCCAATCAGCCCCAGCATTTT. This sequence encodes CASSEFGQSNQPQHF. V usage is TRBV10-2 and J usage is TRBJ1-5; perhaps TRBD1 as D (6 bases). With 3 bases removed from V and 3 bases from J, the gap between germline ends came to 12 bases. Germline V CDR1 and CDR2: WSHSY, SAAADI. The CDR3 extends over 15 amino acids.

V and J are TRBV9 and TRBJ1-1; D remains unclear. This CDR3 comprises 15 residues. Trimming removed 0 bases at V and 5 bases at J, with 14 bases between. CDR1 and CDR2 from the germline V gene are SGDLS and YYNGEE. DNA for the CDR3: TGTGCCAGCAGCGTAGTGGACCCCCGGGGAACTGAAGCTTTCTTT. Translation gives CASSVVDPRGTEAFF.

Notes on this clone: Mismatch with germline at one junction end may stem from a read error. CDR3 sequence reads: CSSSLLQGETQYF. CDR3 DNA: TGTTCCAGCAGCTTACTGCAGGGGGAGACCCAGTACTTC. The chain combines TRBV7-9 with TRBJ2-5; D is possibly TRBD1 (6 bases). The CDR3 is 13 amino acids. Germline V CDR1 and CDR2: SEHNR, FQNEAQ (reference sequence).

This clone was found once. V is TRBV9 and J is TRBJ2-6, with 11 nucleotides matching TRBD2. CDR1 and CDR2 (germline): SGDLS, YYNGEE. Losses at the gene ends were 3 bases for V and 0 bases for J; bases not matched to a gene: 2. The length of the CDR3 is 17 residues. CDR3 DNA sequence: TGTGCCAGCAGCGCTACTAGCGGGGGCTCTGGGGCCAACGTCCTGACTTTC. Its protein product is CASSATSGGSGANVLTF.

The V gene is TRBV27, the J gene TRBJ1-2; 12 bases map to TRBD1. This CDR3 has 15 amino acids. Per the germline V gene, CDR1 is MNHEY and CDR2 is SMNVEV (reference sequence). V trimming: 2 bases; J trimming: 5 bases; junction bases outside the gene matches: 3. The CDR3 reads CASSLGTGGMYGYTF. The DNA of the CDR3 is TGTGCCAGCAGTTTAGGGACAGGGGGCATGTATGGCTACACCTTC.

The V and J genes are TRBV10-2 and TRBJ2-3; 7 bases align to TRBD1. The CDR3 loop spans 15 amino acids. Germline V gene data show CDR1 as WSHSY and CDR2 as SAAADI. J was trimmed by 2 bases and V by 4 bases; bases with no gene match: 6. CDR3 sequence: CASSATGTPTDTQYF. DNA of the CDR3: TGCGCCAGCAGTGCGACAGGGACCCCCACAGATACGCAGTATTTT.

The chain has TRBV12-2 and TRBJ1-2. TRBV12-2 is designated a pseudogene. There are 14 residues in the CDR3. CDR3 protein: CASRLSKRSYGYTF. The DNA for the CDR3 is TGTGCAAGTCGCTTAAGTAAGAGGTCCTATGGCTACACCTTC.

V gene TRBV6-5 combines with J gene TRBJ1-1, with 7 positions matching TRBD1. The CDR3 spans 15 residues. Germline CDR1 and CDR2: MNHEY and SVGAGI. V shed 6 bases, J shed 6 bases, and the junction held 13 bases outside the gene matches. CDR3 sequence (DNA): TGTGCCAGCAGCCGACCTCTGACAGGGATGGCTGAAGCTTTCTTT. Translating it yields CASSRPLTGMAEAFF.

This sequence joins TRBV19 and TRBJ1-1; D ambiguous. Germline V gene lookup returns CDR1 LNHDA and CDR2 SQIVND (reference sequence). The CDR3 extends over 13 amino acids. Deletions cut 4 bases from V and 4 bases from J, with 10 bases between. As DNA, the CDR3 is TGTGCCAGTAGTACTTCGACGGGCACTGAAGCTTTCTTT. Translation: CASSTSTGTEAFF.

The V call is TRBV5-1, the J call TRBJ2-3; the D gene is possibly TRBD1 (5 bases). Germline CDR1 reads SGHRS; CDR2 reads YFSETQ. The V end was cut by 4 bases, the J end by 2 bases, with 17 bases between. This CDR3 has 16 residues. CDR3 region: CASSLGRVVVTDTQYF. For the CDR3, the DNA is TGCGCCAGCAGCCTAGGCAGGGTGGTAGTCACAGATACGCAGTATTTT.

This clone was seen a handful of times. Other DNA sequences within the sample encode an identical CDR3. The rearrangement uses TRBV6-1 and TRBJ1-6; no reliable D call. The CDR3 length is 14 residues. V was clipped by 2 bases and J by 5 bases, with 7 bases between them. CDR1 and CDR2 (germline): MNHNS, SASEGT. In DNA form, the CDR3 reads TGTGCCAGCAGTGAACACGGGAATAATTCACCCCTCCACTTT. Encoded protein: CASSEHGNNSPLHF.

This chain uses TRBV29-1 with TRBJ1-1, with a tentative D call TRBD1 (6 bases). CDR1 is SQVTM and CDR2 is ANQGSEA in the germline V gene. The V gene lost 1 base and the J gene lost 4 bases, with 10 bases spanning the gap. The CDR3 runs to 13 residues. CDR3 sequence: CSVEGRTVTEAFF. The DNA for the CDR3 is TGCAGCGTTGAAGGACGGACAGTCACTGAAGCTTTCTTT. Filled out from reference TRBV29-1 and TRBJ1-1, the complete variable domain reads SAVISQKPSRDICQRGTSLTIQCQVDSQVTMMFWYRQQPGQSLTLIATANQGSEATYESGFVIDKFPISRPNLTFSTLTVSNMSPEDSSIYLCSVEGRTVTEAFFGQGTRLTVV.

The rearrangement joins TRBV5-1 to TRBJ2-1; 7 bases fit TRBD2. The V gene's germline CDR1 is SGHRS and CDR2 YFSETQ. This CDR3 has 16 amino acids. Trimming cost V 3 bases and J 3 bases; bases outside gene matches: 9. The CDR3 protein is CASSYTPGLDYNEQFF. The CDR3 nucleotides read TGCGCCAGCAGCTACACCCCAGGACTAGACTACAATGAGCAGTTCTTC.

The chain links TRBV7-8 to TRBJ1-6; D ambiguous. V was clipped by 4 bases and J by 9 bases, with 25 bases between them. The germline CDR1 and CDR2 sequences are SGHVS and FQNEAQ. The CDR3 totals 18 residues. The CDR3 loop reads CASSSSLDGSPFSSPLHF. Here the CDR3 DNA reads TGTGCCAGCAGCTCCAGCCTAGACGGCAGCCCCTTCAGTTCACCCCTCCACTTT.

V gene TRBV5-1 combines with J gene TRBJ2-1; 11 nucleotides line up with TRBD2. Germline CDR1 reads SGHRS; CDR2 reads YFSETQ. CDR3 length equals 16 residues. J lost 8 bases, V lost 0 bases, and 7 bases had no gene match. The CDR3 is CASSLALSGGAHEQFF. CDR3 in DNA: TGCGCCAGCAGCTTGGCGCTTAGCGGGGGGGCCCATGAGCAGTTCTTC.

In DNA, the CDR3 is TGTGCCAGCAGCTTAGCCTTCCAAGAGACCCAGTACTTC. Its protein product is CASSLAFQETQYF. V usage is TRBV11-2 and J usage is TRBJ2-5; D ambiguous. Germline V gene lookup returns CDR1 SGHAT and CDR2 FQNNGV. CDR3 size: 13 residues. With 1 base removed from V and 1 base from J, the gap between germline ends came to 4 bases.

This clone appeared a single time. The rearrangement uses TRBV7-2 and TRBJ2-7; the D is unclear. CDR1 is SGHTA, CDR2 FQGNSA, per germline. The CDR3 is made up of 13 amino acids. Deletions cut 3 bases from V and 2 bases from J, with 8 bases between. The chain's CDR3 is CASSFWRTYEQYF. In DNA form, the CDR3 reads TGTGCCAGCAGCTTCTGGCGGACCTACGAGCAGTACTTC.

The chain uses TRBV6-1 and TRBJ1-4, with 8 bases matching TRBD1. CDR1 and CDR2 from the germline V gene are MNHNS and SASEGT. V was pared by 1 base and J by 5 bases, with 0 bases of the junction left unmatched. The CDR3 sequence is 14 residues long. Here the CDR3 DNA reads TGTGCCAGCAGTGAAGGGACAGGGAATGAAAAACTGTTTTTT. Its translation is CASSEGTGNEKLFF.

V and J are TRBV2 and TRBJ2-7; a possible D gene is TRBD1 (6 bases). This CDR3 region has 14 residues. From germline, CDR1 is SNHLY and CDR2 FYNNEI. V lost 4 bases and J lost 5, with 15 bases in between. CDR3 sequence: CASSVGQGRNEQYF. The CDR3 nucleotides are TGTGCCAGCAGTGTCGGTCAGGGGAGAAACGAGCAGTACTTC.

This rearrangement joins TRBV10-1 to TRBJ2-1; TRBD2 aligns across 11 bases. Looked up from germline, CDR1 is WNHNN and CDR2 is SYGVQD (reference sequence). The V and J ends lost 11 bases and 2 bases, in that order; junction bases with no gene match: 11. The CDR3 has 16 residues. Here the CDR3 reads CAGRIAGGAPYNEQFF. The CDR3 DNA follows: TGCGCCGGTAGAATAGCGGGGGGGGCCCCCTACAATGAGCAGTTCTTC.

The chain combines TRBV18 with TRBJ1-1; no definite D call. The CDR3 covers 13 residues. Germline assignment: CDR1 KGHSH and CDR2 LQKENI. The V end lost 3 bases, the J end lost 2 bases, and 7 bases lay between the germline ends. CDR3 residues: CASSPLLNTEAFF. CDR3 coding DNA: TGTGCCAGCTCACCCCTCCTAAACACTGAAGCTTTCTTT.

This chain connects TRBV14 to TRBJ1-4; no clear D gene. The CDR3 length is 15 residues. The germline V gene has CDR1 SGHDN and CDR2 FVKESK. V shed 5 bases and J shed 6 bases, with 16 bases lying between them. CDR3 region: CASSTRRSRYEKLFF. The CDR3 bases are TGTGCCAGCAGCACCCGACGGAGTCGCTATGAAAAACTGTTTTTT.

With respect to this clone: At the DNA level, this CDR3 is encoded by other sequences in the same sample as well. The V and J genes are TRBV6-6 and TRBJ1-1; D is ambiguous. CDR3 length: 15 residues. V lost 4 bases and J 5 bases, leaving 17 bases between the germline ends. The germline V gene has CDR1 MNHNY and CDR2 SVGAGI (reference sequence). The CDR3: CASSSSPRVVTEAFF. Here the CDR3 DNA reads TGTGCCAGCAGTTCCTCACCCCGGGTGGTGACTGAAGCTTTCTTT.

This sequence joins TRBV15 and TRBJ1-5; no reliable D call. Looked up from germline, CDR1 is LNHNV and CDR2 is YYDKDF (reference sequence). The V gene lost 0 bases and the J gene lost 9 bases, with 9 bases spanning the gap. The CDR3 totals 13 residues. In nucleotides, the CDR3 is TGTGCCACCAGCAGAGATTCCCCATCGCCCCAGCATTTT. It yields the protein CATSRDSPSPQHF.

The rearrangement joins TRBV5-5 to TRBJ1-4, with D possibly matching TRBD1 (5 bases). V lost 1 base to trimming and J lost 3 bases, with 7 bases between them. The CDR3 runs to 14 residues. The germline CDR1 and CDR2 sequences are SGHKS and YYEKEE (reference sequence). This CDR3 is CASSLWGANEKLFF. As DNA, the CDR3 is TGTGCCAGCAGCTTGTGGGGGGCTAATGAAAAACTGTTTTTT.